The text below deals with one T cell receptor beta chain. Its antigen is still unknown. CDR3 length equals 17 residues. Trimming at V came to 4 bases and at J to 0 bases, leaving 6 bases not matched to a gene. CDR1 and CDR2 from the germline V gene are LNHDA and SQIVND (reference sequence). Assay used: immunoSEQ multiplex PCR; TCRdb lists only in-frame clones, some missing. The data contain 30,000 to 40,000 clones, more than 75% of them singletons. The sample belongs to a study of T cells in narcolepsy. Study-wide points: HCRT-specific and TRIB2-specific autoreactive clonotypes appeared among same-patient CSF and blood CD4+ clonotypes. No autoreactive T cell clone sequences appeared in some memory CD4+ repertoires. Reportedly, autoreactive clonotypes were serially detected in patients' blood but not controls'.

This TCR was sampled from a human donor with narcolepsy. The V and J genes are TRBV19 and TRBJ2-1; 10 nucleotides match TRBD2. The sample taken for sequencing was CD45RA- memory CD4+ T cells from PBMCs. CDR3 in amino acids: CASSSLAGVRSYNEQFF. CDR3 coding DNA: TGTGCCAGTAGTAGTCTAGCGGGGGTACGCTCCTACAATGAGCAGTTCTTC.